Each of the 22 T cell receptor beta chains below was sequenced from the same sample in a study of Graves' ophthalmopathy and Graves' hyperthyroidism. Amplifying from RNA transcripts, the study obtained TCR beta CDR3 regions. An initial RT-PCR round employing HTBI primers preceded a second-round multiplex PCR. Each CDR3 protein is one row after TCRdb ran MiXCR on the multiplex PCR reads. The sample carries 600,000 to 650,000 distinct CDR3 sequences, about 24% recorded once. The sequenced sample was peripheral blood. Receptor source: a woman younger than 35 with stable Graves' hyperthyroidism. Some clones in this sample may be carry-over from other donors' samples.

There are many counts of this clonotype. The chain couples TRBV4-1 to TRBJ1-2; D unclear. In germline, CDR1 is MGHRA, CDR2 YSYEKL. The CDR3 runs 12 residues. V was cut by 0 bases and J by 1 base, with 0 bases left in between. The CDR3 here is CASSQDNYGYTF. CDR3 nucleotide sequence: TGCGCCAGCAGCCAAGATAACTATGGCTACACCTTC.

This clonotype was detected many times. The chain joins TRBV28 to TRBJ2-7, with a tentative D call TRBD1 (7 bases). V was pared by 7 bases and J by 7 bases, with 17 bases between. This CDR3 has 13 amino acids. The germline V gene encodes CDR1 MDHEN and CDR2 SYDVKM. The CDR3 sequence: CASTSGQGGEQYF. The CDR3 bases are TGTGCCAGCACCTCGGGGCAGGGGGGTGAGCAGTACTTC.

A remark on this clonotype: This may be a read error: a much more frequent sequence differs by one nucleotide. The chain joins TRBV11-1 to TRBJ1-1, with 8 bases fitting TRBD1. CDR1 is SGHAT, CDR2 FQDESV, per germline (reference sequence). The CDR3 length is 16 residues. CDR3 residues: CASSRPTGEMDTEACF. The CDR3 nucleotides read TGTGCCAGCAGCCGTCCGACAGGGGAGATGGACACTGAAGCTTGCTTT.

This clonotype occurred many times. CDR3 bases: TGCAGTGCTAGAGGAGGGGATAGCAATCAGCCCCAGCATTTT. Translation: CSARGGDSNQPQHF. The chain has TRBV20-1 and TRBJ1-5, with D perhaps TRBD1 (5 bases). The germline gives CDR1 DFQATT, CDR2 SNEGSKA (reference sequence). The CDR3 loop spans 14 amino acids. Trimming removed 1 base from V and 0 bases from J, with 7 bases in between.

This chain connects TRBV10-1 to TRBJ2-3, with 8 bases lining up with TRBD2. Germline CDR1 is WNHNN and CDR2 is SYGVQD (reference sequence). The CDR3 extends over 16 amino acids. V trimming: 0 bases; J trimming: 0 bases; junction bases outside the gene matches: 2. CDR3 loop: CASSESLAGSTDTQYF. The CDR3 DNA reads TGCGCCAGCAGTGAGTCTTTAGCGGGAAGCACAGATACGCAGTATTTT.

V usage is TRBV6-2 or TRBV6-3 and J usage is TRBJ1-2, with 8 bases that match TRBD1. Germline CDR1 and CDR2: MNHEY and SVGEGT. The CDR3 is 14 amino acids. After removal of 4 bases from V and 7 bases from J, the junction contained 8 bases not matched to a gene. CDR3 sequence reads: CASSLGRGRVGYTF. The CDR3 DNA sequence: TGTGCCAGCAGTTTGGGCAGGGGGCGCGTTGGCTACACCTTC.

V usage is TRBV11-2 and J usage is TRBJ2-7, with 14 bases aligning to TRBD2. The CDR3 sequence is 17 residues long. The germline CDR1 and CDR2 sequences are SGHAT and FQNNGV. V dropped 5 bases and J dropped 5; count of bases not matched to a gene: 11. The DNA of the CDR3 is TGTGCCAGCAGCGGAAGACTAGCGGGGGGGCCTATCAACGAGCAGTACTTC. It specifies CASSGRLAGGPINEQYF.

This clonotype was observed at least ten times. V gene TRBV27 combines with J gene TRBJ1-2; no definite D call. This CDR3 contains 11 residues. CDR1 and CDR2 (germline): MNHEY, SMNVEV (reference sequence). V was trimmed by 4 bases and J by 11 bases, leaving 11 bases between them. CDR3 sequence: CASSSSGVYTF. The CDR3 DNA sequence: TGTGCCAGCAGTTCCAGCGGGGTTTACACCTTC.

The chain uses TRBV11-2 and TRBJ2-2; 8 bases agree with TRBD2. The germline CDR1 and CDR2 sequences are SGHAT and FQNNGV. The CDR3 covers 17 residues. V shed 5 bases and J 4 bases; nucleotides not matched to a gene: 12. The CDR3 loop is CASSAPGGMTGTGELFF. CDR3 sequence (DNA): TGTGCCAGCAGCGCACCGGGGGGGATGACAGGCACCGGGGAGCTGTTTTTT.

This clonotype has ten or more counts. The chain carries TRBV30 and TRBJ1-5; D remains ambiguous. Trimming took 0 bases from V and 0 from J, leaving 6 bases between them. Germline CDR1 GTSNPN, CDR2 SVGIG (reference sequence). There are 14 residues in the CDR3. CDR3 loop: CAWSVSDSNQPQHF. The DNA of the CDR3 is TGTGCCTGGAGTGTTAGTGATAGCAATCAGCCCCAGCATTTT.

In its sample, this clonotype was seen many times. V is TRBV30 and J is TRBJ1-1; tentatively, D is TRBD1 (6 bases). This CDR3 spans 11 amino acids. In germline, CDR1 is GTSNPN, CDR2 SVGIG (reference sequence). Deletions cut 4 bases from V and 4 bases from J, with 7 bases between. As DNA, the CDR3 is TGTGCCTGGAACAGGGCCACTGAAGCTTTCTTT. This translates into CAWNRATEAFF.

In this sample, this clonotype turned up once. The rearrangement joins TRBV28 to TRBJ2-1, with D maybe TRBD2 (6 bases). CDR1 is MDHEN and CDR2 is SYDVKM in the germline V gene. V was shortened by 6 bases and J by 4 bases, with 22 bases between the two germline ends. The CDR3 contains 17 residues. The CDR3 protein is CASSPNRGGDSYNEQFF. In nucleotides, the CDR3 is TGTGCCAGCAGCCCAAATCGTGGAGGGGACTCATACAATGAGCAGTTCTTC.

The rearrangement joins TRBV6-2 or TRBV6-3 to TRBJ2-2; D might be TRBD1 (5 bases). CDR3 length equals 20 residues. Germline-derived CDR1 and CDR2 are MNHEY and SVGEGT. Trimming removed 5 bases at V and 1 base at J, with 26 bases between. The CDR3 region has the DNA TGTGCCAGCAGTCTGCCAGCTTGGACACCGAATCTAATGAACACCGGGGAGCTGTTTTTT. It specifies CASSLPAWTPNLMNTGELFF.

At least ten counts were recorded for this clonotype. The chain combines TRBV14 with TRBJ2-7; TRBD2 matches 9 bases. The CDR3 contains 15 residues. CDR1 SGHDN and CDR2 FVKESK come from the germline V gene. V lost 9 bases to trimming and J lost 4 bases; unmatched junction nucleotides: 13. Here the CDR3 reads CARRRSSGSQYEQYF. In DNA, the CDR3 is TGTGCCAGGAGGAGGAGTAGCGGGAGTCAGTACGAGCAGTACTTC.

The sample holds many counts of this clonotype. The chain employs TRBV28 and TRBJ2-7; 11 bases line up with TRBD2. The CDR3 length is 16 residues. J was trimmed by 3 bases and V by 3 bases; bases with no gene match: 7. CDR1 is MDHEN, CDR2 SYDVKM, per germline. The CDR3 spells CASSLTSGKVDYEQYF. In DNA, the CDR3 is TGTGCCAGCAGTTTGACTAGCGGGAAGGTGGACTACGAGCAGTACTTC.

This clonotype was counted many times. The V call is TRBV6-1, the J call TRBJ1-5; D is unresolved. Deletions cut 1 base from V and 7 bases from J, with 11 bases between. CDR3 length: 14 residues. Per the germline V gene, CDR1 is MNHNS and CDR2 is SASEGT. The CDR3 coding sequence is TGTGCCAGCAGTGAAGGTGGAGGGAACCAGCCCCAGCATTTT. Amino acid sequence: CASSEGGGNQPQHF.

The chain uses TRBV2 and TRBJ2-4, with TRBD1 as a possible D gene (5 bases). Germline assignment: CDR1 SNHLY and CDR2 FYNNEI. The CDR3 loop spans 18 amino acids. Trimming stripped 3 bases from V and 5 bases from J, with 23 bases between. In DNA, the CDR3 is TGTGCCAGCAGTGAGTTTTCCACCCATCAAGGGGCCGAAAACATTCAGTACTTC. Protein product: CASSEFSTHQGAENIQYF. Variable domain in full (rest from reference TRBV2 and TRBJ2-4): EPEVTQTPSHQVTQMGQEVILRCVPISNHLYFYWYRQILGQKVEFLVSFYNNEISEKSEIFDDQFSVERPDGSNFTLKIRSTKLEDSAMYFCASSEFSTHQGAENIQYFGAGTRLSVL.

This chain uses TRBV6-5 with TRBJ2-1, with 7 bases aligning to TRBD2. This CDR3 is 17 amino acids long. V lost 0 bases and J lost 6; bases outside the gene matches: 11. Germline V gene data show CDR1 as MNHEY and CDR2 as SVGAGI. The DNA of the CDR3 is TGTGCCAGCAGTTACTCCGGGAGGCCCCTTGGGGGCAATGAGCAGTTCTTC. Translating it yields CASSYSGRPLGGNEQFF.

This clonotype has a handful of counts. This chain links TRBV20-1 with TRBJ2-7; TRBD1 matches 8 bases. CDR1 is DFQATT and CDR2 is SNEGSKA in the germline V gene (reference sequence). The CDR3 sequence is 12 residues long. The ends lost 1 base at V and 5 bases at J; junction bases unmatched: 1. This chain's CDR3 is CSARATGDEQYF. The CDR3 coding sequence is TGCAGTGCTAGAGCGACAGGGGACGAGCAGTACTTC.

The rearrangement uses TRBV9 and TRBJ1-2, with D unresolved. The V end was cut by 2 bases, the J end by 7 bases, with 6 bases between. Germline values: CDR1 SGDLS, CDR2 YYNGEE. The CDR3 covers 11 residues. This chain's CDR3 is CASSVGRGYTF. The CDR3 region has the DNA TGTGCCAGCAGCGTTGGCCGTGGCTACACCTTC.

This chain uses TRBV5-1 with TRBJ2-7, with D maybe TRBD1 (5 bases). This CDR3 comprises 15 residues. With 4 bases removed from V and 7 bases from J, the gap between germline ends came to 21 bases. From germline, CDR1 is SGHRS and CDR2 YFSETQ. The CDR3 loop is CASSTTTASLGEQYF. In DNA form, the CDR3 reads TGCGCCAGCAGCACGACGACAGCCTCCCTTGGGGAGCAGTACTTC.

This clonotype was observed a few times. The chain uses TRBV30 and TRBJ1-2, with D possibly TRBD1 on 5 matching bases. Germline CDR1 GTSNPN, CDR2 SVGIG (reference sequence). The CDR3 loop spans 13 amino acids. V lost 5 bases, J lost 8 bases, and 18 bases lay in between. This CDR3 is CAWGMRGPDGYTF. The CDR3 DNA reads TGTGCCTGGGGAATGAGGGGACCGGACGGCTACACCTTC.